This is a list of T cell receptor beta chains from one sample in a study of blood T cell repertoires in COVID-19. TCRdb keeps only in-frame clones here, not all; method: immunoSEQ multiplex PCR. The sample carries tens of thousands of clones, about 80% recorded once. The sequenced sample was peripheral blood. Receptor source: a man between 60 and 75 years old with active or convalescent COVID-19. CDR3s leave out the opening cysteine and the closing phenylalanine or tryptophan.

j_gene: TRBJ1-3
v_gene: TRBV7-9
CDR3aa: ASSLSSGNTIY

j_gene: TRBJ1-5
v_gene: TRBV5-1
CDR3aa: ASRLDSNQPQH

j_gene: TRBJ1-1
v_gene: TRBV18
CDR3aa: ASSPGTGLSGTEAF

j_gene: TRBJ1-2
v_gene: TRBV7-2
CDR3aa: ASSSRGPWIGANYGYT

j_gene: TRBJ2-7
v_gene: TRBV28
CDR3aa: ASSLLRQGGEQY

j_gene: TRBJ2-5
v_gene: TRBV6-1
CDR3aa: ASSDTGTGSREETQY

j_gene: TRBJ2-7
v_gene: TRBV5-1
CDR3aa: ASNSGGDEQY

j_gene: TRBJ1-1
v_gene: TRBV12-3/TRBV12-4
CDR3aa: ASSLRGNTEAF

j_gene: TRBJ2-1
v_gene: TRBV21-1
CDR3aa: ASSLTLAGTYNEQF

j_gene: TRBJ2-1
v_gene: TRBV28
CDR3aa: ASSHVIGTSGYNEQF

j_gene: TRBJ2-7
v_gene: TRBV3-1/TRBV3-2
CDR3aa: ASSQGQGYEQY

j_gene: TRBJ2-5
v_gene: TRBV11-3
CDR3aa: ASSPDRVGETQY

j_gene: TRBJ1-1
v_gene: TRBV27
CDR3aa: ASSLLGEGFGLDTEAF

j_gene: TRBJ1-4
v_gene: TRBV6-1
CDR3aa: ASSDPYGTEDEKLF

j_gene: TRBJ1-6
v_gene: TRBV7-2
CDR3aa: ASSLAAQLYNSPLH

j_gene: TRBJ2-2
v_gene: TRBV19
CDR3aa: ATHMGHNTGELF

j_gene: TRBJ2-7
v_gene: TRBV7-9
CDR3aa: ASSLAQGGKSEQY

j_gene: TRBJ1-1
v_gene: TRBV3-1/TRBV3-2
CDR3aa: ASSQNRMMNTEAF

j_gene: TRBJ1-2
v_gene: TRBV7-6
CDR3aa: ASSRGRDAFAGYT

j_gene: TRBJ1-2
v_gene: TRBV24-1
CDR3aa: ATSDPGQGNTNYGYT

j_gene: TRBJ1-2
v_gene: TRBV28
CDR3aa: ASSLPGQDLGGYT

j_gene: TRBJ2-7
v_gene: TRBV4-1
CDR3aa: ASSPLAGYEQY

j_gene: TRBJ1-4
v_gene: TRBV9
CDR3aa: ASSVVSGVDEKLF

j_gene: TRBJ1-5
v_gene: TRBV7-8
CDR3aa: ASSSTDQPQH

j_gene: TRBJ1-1
v_gene: TRBV11-3
CDR3aa: ASSRDSDTEAF

j_gene: TRBJ2-7
v_gene: TRBV3-1/TRBV3-2
CDR3aa: ASSQALSGTGDSYEQY

j_gene: TRBJ1-1
v_gene: TRBV5-1
CDR3aa: ASSPPDLNTEAF

j_gene: TRBJ1-4
v_gene: TRBV5-4
CDR3aa: ASSLGPGGGTNEKLF

j_gene: TRBJ1-5
v_gene: TRBV5-1
CDR3aa: ASSPIPKGQPQH

j_gene: TRBJ1-1
v_gene: TRBV18
CDR3aa: ASSPSIGENTEAF

j_gene: TRBJ2-7
v_gene: TRBV19
CDR3aa: ASSYGNSYEQY

j_gene: TRBJ2-5
v_gene: TRBV18
CDR3aa: ASSPSLRETQY

j_gene: TRBJ1-2
v_gene: TRBV7-9
CDR3aa: ASSSGLIDYGYT

j_gene: TRBJ2-5
v_gene: TRBV18
CDR3aa: ASSPIQVEETQY

j_gene: TRBJ2-1
v_gene: TRBV10-3
CDR3aa: AISGLYNEQF

j_gene: TRBJ1-4
v_gene: TRBV4-2
CDR3aa: ASSPQRGGSTNEKLF

j_gene: TRBJ2-3
v_gene: TRBV6-5
CDR3aa: ASMAGISTDTQY

j_gene: TRBJ1-1
v_gene: TRBV3-1/TRBV3-2
CDR3aa: ASSQDGGFNTEAF

j_gene: TRBJ2-3
v_gene: TRBV9
CDR3aa: ASSVAQRTGHTDTQY

j_gene: TRBJ1-6
v_gene: TRBV5-4
CDR3aa: ASSLDRGHNSPLH

j_gene: TRBJ1-1
v_gene: TRBV28
CDR3aa: ASRTGAAAAMNTEAF

j_gene: TRBJ2-5
v_gene: TRBV28
CDR3aa: ASSRGAETQY

j_gene: TRBJ1-4
v_gene: TRBV4-1
CDR3aa: ASSQDQGTNEKLF

j_gene: TRBJ2-7
v_gene: TRBV10-2
CDR3aa: ASSVSGGPAGQY

j_gene: TRBJ1-4
v_gene: TRBV15
CDR3aa: ATSREGTLESEKLF

j_gene: TRBJ1-4
v_gene: TRBV12-3/TRBV12-4
CDR3aa: ASSLGINEKLF

j_gene: TRBJ2-7
v_gene: TRBV28
CDR3aa: ASSFWTGRTYEQY

j_gene: TRBJ2-5
v_gene: TRBV11-2
CDR3aa: ASSRIRGETQY

j_gene: TRBJ2-1
v_gene: TRBV10-2
CDR3aa: ASSDPGQSYNEQF

j_gene: TRBJ1-2
v_gene: TRBV18
CDR3aa: ASSPQTTGGFGYT

j_gene: TRBJ2-5
v_gene: TRBV30
CDR3aa: ACLDRTEETQY

j_gene: TRBJ2-1
v_gene: TRBV7-2
CDR3aa: ASSFRDNYNEQF

j_gene: TRBJ1-5
v_gene: TRBV4-3
CDR3aa: ASSQGGNQPQH

j_gene: TRBJ2-7
v_gene: TRBV19
CDR3aa: ASSIWNPDRISYEQY

j_gene: TRBJ1-4
v_gene: TRBV27
CDR3aa: ASSLRGTGFTANEKLF

j_gene: TRBJ2-3
v_gene: TRBV7-3
CDR3aa: ASSLTGSLAGDTQY

j_gene: TRBJ2-5
v_gene: TRBV25-1
CDR3aa: ASSPRLAGGETQY

j_gene: TRBJ1-6
v_gene: TRBV6-1
CDR3aa: ASSDPGTTPEVPLH

j_gene: TRBJ1-1
v_gene: TRBV2
CDR3aa: ASSSPGTVNSEAF